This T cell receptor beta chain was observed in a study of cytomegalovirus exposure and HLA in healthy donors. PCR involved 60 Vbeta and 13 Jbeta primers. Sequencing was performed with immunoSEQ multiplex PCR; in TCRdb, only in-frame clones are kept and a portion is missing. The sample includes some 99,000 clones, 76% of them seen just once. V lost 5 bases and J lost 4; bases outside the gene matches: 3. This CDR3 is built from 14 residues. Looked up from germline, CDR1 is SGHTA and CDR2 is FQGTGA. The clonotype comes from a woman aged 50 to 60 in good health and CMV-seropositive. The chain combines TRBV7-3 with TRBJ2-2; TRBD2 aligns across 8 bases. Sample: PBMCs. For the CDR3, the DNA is TGTGCCAGCAGCCCGGGGGGGAGCACCGGGGAGCTGTTTTTT. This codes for CASSPGGSTGELFF.